This passage covers 9 T cell receptor beta chains from one sample sequenced in a study of cytomegalovirus exposure and HLA in healthy donors. Primers included in the PCR were 60 Vbeta and 13 Jbeta primers. The data were produced by immunoSEQ multiplex PCR, yet TCRdb's version contains in-frame clones alone and is incomplete. The table shows fewer than 200,000 clones, with approximately 80% occurring only once. The sequencing sample was made of PBMCs. These receptors came from a woman in her forties in good health and CMV-seropositive.

This clone ranks as medium-sized (0.01 to 0.1%). The chain joins TRBV7-7 to TRBJ2-2; 9 bases fit TRBD2. Germline values: CDR1 SSHAT, CDR2 FNYEAQ (reference sequence). After removal of 5 bases from V and 4 bases from J, the junction contained 2 bases not matched to a gene. There are 14 residues in the CDR3. CDR3 in DNA: TGTGCCAGCAGCCGGACTAGCGCCACCGGGGAGCTGTTTTTT. Translation: CASSRTSATGELFF.

The CDR3: CASSFGSSLNTEAFF. In DNA, the CDR3 is TGTGCCAGCAGCTTTGGTAGCAGTCTGAACACTGAAGCTTTCTTT. The rearrangement uses TRBV5-6 and TRBJ1-1, with D unresolved. With 2 bases removed from V and 0 bases from J, the gap between germline ends came to 11 bases. CDR1 and CDR2 (germline): SGHDT, YYEEEE. The CDR3 totals 15 residues.

This CDR3 reads CASSPRDRTYGYTF. The CDR3 bases are TGTGCCAGCAGTCCCCGGGACAGGACCTATGGCTACACCTTC. The chain links TRBV6-5 to TRBJ1-2, with 8 bases that match TRBD1. The germline V gene has CDR1 MNHEY and CDR2 SVGAGI. The CDR3 totals 14 residues. Trimming at V came to 5 bases and at J to 4 bases, leaving 6 bases not matched to a gene.

The CDR3 loop is CASSFATGQIGYTF. The CDR3 DNA is TGTGCCAGCAGCTTCGCTACTGGACAGATTGGCTACACCTTC. The chain links TRBV5-4 to TRBJ1-2; TRBD1 is a possible D gene (6 bases). Germline V gives CDR1 SGHNT, CDR2 YYREEE (reference sequence). V lost 2 bases and J 7 bases, leaving 15 bases between the germline ends. The CDR3 is made up of 14 amino acids.

The chain employs TRBV4-1 and TRBJ1-5, with D perhaps TRBD1 (6 bases). V was cut by 4 bases and J by 5 bases, with 15 bases left in between. CDR1 MGHRA and CDR2 YSYEKL come from the germline V gene. The CDR3 has 15 residues. DNA for the CDR3: TGCGCCAGCAGCCCGCCCGGGACAATTTATCAGCCCCAGCATTTT. It codes for CASSPPGTIYQPQHF.

The chain links TRBV5-1 to TRBJ2-2, with TRBD2 as a possible D gene (5 bases). Germline V gene sequence: CDR1 SGHRS, CDR2 YFSETQ. Trimming took off 4 bases at V and 7 bases at J, with 14 bases between the two ends. This CDR3 is 14 amino acids long. This CDR3 is CASSRLGIDGELFF. The CDR3 DNA is TGCGCCAGCAGCCGCCTCGGGATAGACGGGGAGCTGTTTTTT.

This chain uses TRBV7-9 with TRBJ1-2, with 7 bases identical to TRBD1. The CDR3 consists of 13 residues. CDR1 and CDR2 (germline): SEHNR, FQNEAQ (reference sequence). Unmatched junction bases numbered 1, after V lost 5 bases and J lost 1 base. Written as DNA, the CDR3 is TGTGCCAGCAGCCGACAGGGTAACTATGGCTACACCTTC. It translates to CASSRQGNYGYTF.

V and J are TRBV7-2 and TRBJ2-1; D might be TRBD2 (5 bases). V lost 5 bases and J lost 0, with 14 bases in between. The CDR3 contains 16 residues. Germline assignment: CDR1 SGHTA and CDR2 FQGNSA. The CDR3 reads CASSETSLSSYNEQFF. CDR3 nucleotide sequence: TGTGCCAGCAGCGAAACTAGTCTCAGCTCCTACAATGAGCAGTTCTTC.

This clone was observed a single time. The chain links TRBV5-5 to TRBJ2-5, with 7 positions matching TRBD1. The CDR3 is made up of 13 amino acids. Germline V gene lookup returns CDR1 SGHKS and CDR2 YYEKEE (reference sequence). The V gene end was trimmed by 3 bases and the J gene end by 3 bases; junction bases not matched to a gene: 2. Here the CDR3 reads CASSWGTEETQYF. The DNA of the CDR3 is TGTGCCAGCAGCTGGGGGACAGAAGAGACCCAGTACTTC.